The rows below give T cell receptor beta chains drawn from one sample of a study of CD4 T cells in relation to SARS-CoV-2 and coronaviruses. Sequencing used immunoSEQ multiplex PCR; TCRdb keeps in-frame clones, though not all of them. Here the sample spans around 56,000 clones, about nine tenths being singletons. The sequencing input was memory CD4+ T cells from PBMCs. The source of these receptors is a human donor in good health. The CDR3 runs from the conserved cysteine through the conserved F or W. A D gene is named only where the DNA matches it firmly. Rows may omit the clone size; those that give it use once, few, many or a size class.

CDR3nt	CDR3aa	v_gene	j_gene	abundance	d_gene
TGTGCCTGGAGTGTACGGGAGGAGCAGTTCTTC	CAWSVREEQFF	TRBV30	TRBJ2-1	.	.
TGTGCCAGCAGCTCCCAGGGGGCGCTGGGGGCCGGGGAGCTGTTTTTT	CASSSQGALGAGELFF	TRBV5-4	TRBJ2-2	once	TRBD1
TGTGCCAGCAAATCCGCGACAGTTGACGCTTTCTTT	CASKSATVDAFF	TRBV6-5	TRBJ1-1	.	.
TGTGCCAGCAGTTTATCAAGGCAGGCCCCTAACTATGGCTACACCTTC	CASSLSRQAPNYGYTF	TRBV27	TRBJ1-2	.	.
TGTGCCAGCAAACCGGGCCAGACGGAACGCTACACCTTC	CASKPGQTERYTF	TRBV27	TRBJ1-2	.	.
TGTGCCAGCAGCCTGACGGGGACCTACAATGAGCAGTTCTTC	CASSLTGTYNEQFF	TRBV7-9	TRBJ2-1	.	.
TGCGCCAGCAGCCAAGCCTCTACCCGGACTAGCGGGAGCCGTGAGACCCAGTACTTC	CASSQASTRTSGSRETQYF	TRBV4-1	TRBJ2-5	once	TRBD2
TGTGCCAGCAGGACTAGCGGGGGATCCTACGAGCAGTACTTC	CASRTSGGSYEQYF	TRBV28	TRBJ2-7	once	TRBD2
TGTGCCAGTGCCCCCACACCGGGATCTCAACGTGAAAAACTGTTTTTT	CASAPTPGSQREKLFF	TRBV19	TRBJ1-4	.	.
TGTGCCAGCAGTGAGGACAGACGCTATGGCTACACCTTC	CASSEDRRYGYTF	TRBV2	TRBJ1-2	.	.
TGTGCCAGCAGTTACGACCCGGACAGGCCGCGGGAGCAGTACTTC	CASSYDPDRPREQYF	TRBV27	TRBJ2-7	once	TRBD1
TGTGCTAGTGGCCCGACGGGCGGGGGCAATCAGCCCCAGCATTTT	CASGPTGGGNQPQHF	TRBV12-5	TRBJ1-5	.	.
TGTGCCACCGGCCCGGGATTCTCTGGAAACACCATATATTTT	CATGPGFSGNTIYF	TRBV28	TRBJ1-3	.	.
TGTGCCAGCAGCCCAGTCCAGATCCGGAGGTCTGGGGCCAACGTCCTGACTTTC	CASSPVQIRRSGANVLTF	TRBV3-1/TRBV3-2	TRBJ2-6	.	.
TGTGCCAGCAGCCCGACTCGGCTCAATGAGCAGTTCTTC	CASSPTRLNEQFF	TRBV7-2	TRBJ2-1	.	.
TGTGCCAGCAGTCGACAGGGTCCCCCCCAATCCTACAATGAGCAGTTCTTC	CASSRQGPPQSYNEQFF	TRBV7-6	TRBJ2-1	.	TRBD1
TGCGCCAGCAGCCCGAGGACTAGCGCGTCCTACAATGAGCAGTTCTTC	CASSPRTSASYNEQFF	TRBV5-1	TRBJ2-1	.	TRBD2
TGTGCCAGCAGGCGGACAGGGGGCACAGATACGCAGTATTTT	CASRRTGGTDTQYF	TRBV5-4	TRBJ2-3	.	TRBD1
TGTGCCAGCAGCCCGGGACTAGGGGTGAGGGTGGGGCAGTTCTTC	CASSPGLGVRVGQFF	TRBV28	TRBJ2-1	.	TRBD2
TGTGCCAGCAGTCAGGACAGGGGAGGTTATGGCTACACCTTC	CASSQDRGGYGYTF	TRBV2	TRBJ1-2	.	TRBD1
TGTGCCAGCAGCTTGCTAGGACTAGCGGGGATCACAGATACGCAGTATTTT	CASSLLGLAGITDTQYF	TRBV5-4	TRBJ2-3	.	TRBD2
TGCAGCGTTGCCCTGGCGCCGGGCTACGAGCAGTACTTC	CSVALAPGYEQYF	TRBV29-1	TRBJ2-7	.	.
TGTGCCTGGAGTACCCGGGGGAATCAGCCCCAGCATTTT	CAWSTRGNQPQHF	TRBV30	TRBJ1-5	.	.
TGTGCCAGCAGCGTAGATCCTAGCCGGGAGACCCAGTACTTC	CASSVDPSRETQYF	TRBV9	TRBJ2-5	few	.
TGTGCCAGCAGCCAAGAAGGCGGGAGGGCCCGGGAGCTGTTTTTT	CASSQEGGRARELFF	TRBV3-1/TRBV3-2	TRBJ2-2	.	TRBD2
TGTGCCAGCTCGTTTGGTTCAGAGTACAATGAGCAGTTCTTC	CASSFGSEYNEQFF	TRBV18	TRBJ2-1	.	.
TGTGCCATCAGTGACCGGATAGCGGGGTTTAGCTCCTACGAGCAGTACTTC	CAISDRIAGFSSYEQYF	TRBV10-3	TRBJ2-7	medium-sized	TRBD2
TGTGCCAGCAGTGCACCCGCACTTGGGCGCAGGGGCGGTGAGCAGTTCTTC	CASSAPALGRRGGEQFF	TRBV6-1	TRBJ2-1	once	.
TGTGCCATCAGTGACCTAGGGCAGGCACAAGAGACCCAGTACTTC	CAISDLGQAQETQYF	TRBV10-3	TRBJ2-5	.	.
TGTGCCAGCTCACCAGTAAGAGCACAGGGGGCAGGGGAGCAGTTCTTC	CASSPVRAQGAGEQFF	TRBV18	TRBJ2-1	few	TRBD1
TGCGCCAGCAGCGCCTCTCCGGGGAGGAATGAAAAACTGTTTTTT	CASSASPGRNEKLFF	TRBV5-1	TRBJ1-4	.	.
TGTGCCACCAGCAGAGAATCAGTTCTGGGGGGCCAAGTAGCCGGGGAGCTGTTTTTT	CATSRESVLGGQVAGELFF	TRBV15	TRBJ2-2	.	.
TGTGCCAGCAGTGAGGCAGCCCAACGGCTCTACGAGCAGTACTTC	CASSEAAQRLYEQYF	TRBV6-1	TRBJ2-7	.	.
TGTGCCAGCAGCTCAGGGGCTCGGGAAAATTCACCCCTCCACTTT	CASSSGARENSPLHF	TRBV7-2	TRBJ1-6	.	.
TGTGCCAGCAGTTTACCAGGGACCATGAACACTGAAGCTTTCTTT	CASSLPGTMNTEAFF	TRBV28	TRBJ1-1	.	.
TGCGCCAGCAGCCCCCGGGAGGGTCCGTACAATGAGCAGTTCTTC	CASSPREGPYNEQFF	TRBV5-1	TRBJ2-1	.	TRBD2
TGTGCCAGCAGTGAATCTGGACTAGCGGGAGGGGGTGAGCAGTTCTTC	CASSESGLAGGGEQFF	TRBV25-1	TRBJ2-1	.	TRBD2
TGTGCCAGCGGGGAAACTAGCGGAAAGTACCAAGAGACCCAGTACTTC	CASGETSGKYQETQYF	TRBV27	TRBJ2-5	once	TRBD2
TGTGCCAGCAGTGTCCTAGCGGGAGAGGGTGAGCAGTTCTTC	CASSVLAGEGEQFF	TRBV2	TRBJ2-1	.	TRBD2
TGTGCCAGCAGCTATATGCGGAATGAGCAGTTCTTC	CASSYMRNEQFF	TRBV7-2	TRBJ2-1	.	.
TGTGCCAGCAGTTTAGGTGGGGACCACTACAATGAGCAGTTCTTC	CASSLGGDHYNEQFF	TRBV28	TRBJ2-1	once	.
TGCGCCAGCAGCCAATCGACAGGACCGAACACCGGGGAGCTGTTTTTT	CASSQSTGPNTGELFF	TRBV4-1	TRBJ2-2	few	.